Reported below is one T cell receptor beta chain. What it recognizes is unknown. The data are from a study of T cells in localized non-small cell lung cancer. The study, taken as a whole, reports: The greatest T cell clonality was found in uninvolved adjacent lung (higher than in tumor). Multi-region tumor sequencing was not done, so intratumor heterogeneity could not be excluded. In adjacent lung, a median approximately 60 of the top 100 tumor clones were found.

Profiling relied on immunoSEQ multiplex PCR, and the TCRdb table lists in-frame clones only, not all of them. This table holds tens of thousands of clones, around 79% found once. The CDR3 totals 14 residues. V dropped 8 bases and J dropped 9 bases, with 17 bases sitting between them. Germline values: CDR1 MNHNS, CDR2 SASEGT. This material consisted of PBMCs, taken before any cancer treatment. The rearrangement links TRBV6-1 to TRBJ1-6; D gene unclear. The clonotype was recovered from a woman aged 40-69 years with stage II squamous cell lung carcinoma. CDR3: CASSRESMGSPLHF. The DNA of the CDR3 is TGTGCCAGCTCCCGTGAGTCTATGGGTTCACCCCTCCACTTT.